The sequence of this T cell receptor (beta chain) was determined in a study of blood T cell repertoires in COVID-19. Using immunoSEQ multiplex PCR, the repertoire was profiled, and TCRdb retains in-frame clones only, with some absent. The sample consists of some 150,000 clones, roughly 84% of them appearing once. The germline V gene encodes CDR1 SGHTA and CDR2 FQGTGA. The CDR3 loop spans 13 amino acids. With 5 bases clipped from V and 4 bases from J, the junction kept 4 bases outside the gene matches. V usage is TRBV7-3 and J usage is TRBJ1-2, with TRBD1 matching over 7 bases. Sequenced input: peripheral blood. This receptor was identified in a man in his 70s with acute or convalescent COVID-19. In DNA form, the CDR3 reads TGTGCCAGCAGCCACGACAGGGCCTATGGCTACACCTTC. Translated, it gives CASSHDRAYGYTF. Full variable domain (missing parts from reference TRBV7-3 and TRBJ1-2): GAGVSQTPSNKVTEKGKYVELRCDPISGHTALYWYRQSLGQGPEFLIYFQGTGAADDSGLPNDRFFAVRPEGSVSTLKIQRTERGDSAVYLCASSHDRAYGYTFGSGTRLTVV.